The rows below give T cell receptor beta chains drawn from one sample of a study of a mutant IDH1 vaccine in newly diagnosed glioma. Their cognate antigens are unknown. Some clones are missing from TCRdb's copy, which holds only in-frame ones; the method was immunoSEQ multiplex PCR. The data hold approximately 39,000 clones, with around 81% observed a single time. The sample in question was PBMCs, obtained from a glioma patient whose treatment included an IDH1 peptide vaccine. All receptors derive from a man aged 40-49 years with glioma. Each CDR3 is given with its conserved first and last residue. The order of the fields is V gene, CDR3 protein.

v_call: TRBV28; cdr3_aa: CASSAPGPTSVGYTF
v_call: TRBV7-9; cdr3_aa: CASSLGDRMDEKLFF
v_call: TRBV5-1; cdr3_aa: CASSPGQSTAYGYTF
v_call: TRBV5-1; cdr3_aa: CASSSGVVDTQYF
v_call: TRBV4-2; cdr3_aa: CASSQEGGAAGELFF
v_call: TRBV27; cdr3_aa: CASSTSFTGELFF
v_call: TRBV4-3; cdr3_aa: CASSQVGQDGELFF
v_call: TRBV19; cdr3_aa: CASRTSINTDTQYF
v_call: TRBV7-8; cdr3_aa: CASSSGRADNYGYTF
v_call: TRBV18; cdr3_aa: CASSPRQDNSPLHF
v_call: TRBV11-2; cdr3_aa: CASSLNVGAPEQYF
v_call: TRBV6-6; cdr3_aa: CASSTGLPTF
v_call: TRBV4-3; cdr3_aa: CASSQDKAAYEQYF
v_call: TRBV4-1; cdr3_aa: CASSQNGRLGDTQYF
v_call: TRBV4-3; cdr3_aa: CASSQTTGNTEAFF
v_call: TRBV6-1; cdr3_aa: CASSGKQGAFFQPQHF
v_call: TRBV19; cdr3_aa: CASSPETGRVAKNIQYF
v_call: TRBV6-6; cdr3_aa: CASSFPDPNYGYTF
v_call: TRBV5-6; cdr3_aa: CASSLGHRTQPQHF
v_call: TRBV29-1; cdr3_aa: CSASTGTAFEAFF
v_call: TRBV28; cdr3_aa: CASSLNYGDRGPWETQYF
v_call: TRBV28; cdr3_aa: CASSLAPDRGHFAFF
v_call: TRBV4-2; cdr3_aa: CASSQGGRGQETQYF